Below, 29 T cell receptor beta chains from the same sample are listed, as sequenced in a study of blood T cell repertoires in COVID-19. This table comes from immunoSEQ multiplex PCR, and its TCRdb copy is limited to in-frame clones, with some not included. The sample lists over 200,000 clones, approximately 88% occurring once. The specimen was peripheral blood. These receptors were taken from a man aged 40-50 years with acute or convalescent COVID-19.

This chain links TRBV19 with TRBJ2-7; 8 nucleotides line up with TRBD2. V dropped 6 bases and J dropped 5; count of bases not matched to a gene: 12. The CDR3 sequence is 15 residues long. Germline CDR1 and CDR2: LNHDA and SQIVND (reference sequence). CDR3: CASRSTGGPLHEQYF. The CDR3 nucleotides read TGTGCCAGTAGGAGCACGGGAGGGCCCCTCCACGAGCAGTACTTC. The full variable domain, in which reference TRBV19 and TRBJ2-7 provide the parts outside the CDR3, is DGGITQSPKYLFRKEGQNVTLSCEQNLNHDAMYWYRQDPGQGLRLIYYSQIVNDFQKGDIAEGYSVSREKKESFPLTVTSAQKNPTAFYLCASRSTGGPLHEQYFGPGTRLTVT.

The chain uses TRBV27 and TRBJ1-1, with TRBD1 matching 9 bases. V shed 7 bases and J 2 bases; nucleotides not matched to a gene: 8. Germline V lookup: CDR1 MNHEY, CDR2 SMNVEV (reference sequence). The CDR3 contains 15 residues. CDR3 residues: CASTTRTGANTEAFF. The CDR3 DNA sequence: TGTGCCAGCACCACAAGGACAGGGGCAAACACTGAAGCTTTCTTT.

This clone was seen once. This chain joins TRBV30 and TRBJ1-1, with D unclear. The CDR3 is made up of 15 amino acids. Germline V lookup: CDR1 GTSNPN, CDR2 SVGIG (reference sequence). V was shortened by 0 bases and J by 4 bases, with 15 bases between the two germline ends. CDR3 sequence reads: CAWSVPRVSLTEAFF. In nucleotides, the CDR3 is TGTGCCTGGAGTGTACCGAGGGTCTCCCTCACTGAAGCTTTCTTT.

The V gene is TRBV2, the J gene TRBJ1-5; TRBD1 might be the D (5 bases). This CDR3 comprises 16 residues. V was pared by 3 bases and J by 7 bases, with 19 bases between. The germline V gene has CDR1 SNHLY and CDR2 FYNNEI. CDR3 sequence: CASSETGRAYTQPQHF. CDR3 DNA sequence: TGTGCCAGCAGTGAGACCGGCAGGGCCTATACGCAGCCCCAGCATTTT.

V and J are TRBV7-3 and TRBJ2-7; D may be TRBD1 (5 bases). The CDR3 is 16 residues long. CDR1 and CDR2 from the germline V gene are SGHTA and FQGTGA. Trimming removed 1 base from V and 6 bases from J, with 19 bases in between. Here the CDR3 reads CASSLIGQGLGSEQYF. The CDR3, as DNA: TGTGCCAGCAGCTTAATAGGGCAGGGTTTAGGTTCCGAGCAGTACTTC.

The chain has TRBV7-2 and TRBJ2-7, with TRBD1 matching 7 bases. The CDR3 is 16 residues long. After removal of 1 base from V and 4 bases from J, the junction contained 10 bases not matched to a gene. The germline V gene encodes CDR1 SGHTA and CDR2 FQGNSA. In DNA form, the CDR3 reads TGTGCCAGCAGCTTAGGGACGGGGACAGACCTGTACGAGCAGTACTTC. It translates to CASSLGTGTDLYEQYF.

In DNA form, the CDR3 reads TGTGCCAGCAGTGTGGGGCCAGGACAGCCCCAGCATTTT. Protein: CASSVGPGQPQHF. This rearrangement joins TRBV6-4 to TRBJ1-5, with D possibly TRBD1 on 5 matching bases. V was pared by 4 bases and J by 7 bases, with 11 bases between. CDR1 and CDR2 from the germline V gene are MRHNA and SNTAGT. The CDR3 is 13 residues long.

The chain combines TRBV7-6 with TRBJ2-7, with 11 bases lining up with TRBD2. Looked up from germline, CDR1 is SGHVS and CDR2 is FNYEAQ. The length of the CDR3 is 17 residues. Trimming at V came to 1 base and at J to 2 bases, leaving 7 bases not matched to a gene. CDR3 sequence reads: CASSLEEPGLAAYEQYF. The CDR3 bases are TGTGCCAGCAGCTTAGAGGAGCCGGGACTAGCGGCCTACGAGCAGTACTTC. Based on the CDR3 plus reference TRBV7-6 and TRBJ2-7, the full variable domain is GAGVSQSPRYKVTKRGQDVALRCDPISGHVSLYWYRQALGQGPEFLTYFNYEAQQDKSGLPNDRFSAERPEGSISTLTIQRTEQRDSAMYRCASSLEEPGLAAYEQYFGPGTRLTVT.

J is TRBJ1-5 and V is TRBV4-1; 8 positions match TRBD1. Germline V lookup: CDR1 MGHRA, CDR2 YSYEKL. The CDR3 spans 15 residues. The V gene end was trimmed by 4 bases and the J gene end by 6 bases; junction bases not matched to a gene: 8. The CDR3 here is CASSPETGVGQPQHF. In DNA, the CDR3 is TGCGCCAGCAGCCCAGAGACAGGGGTTGGTCAGCCCCAGCATTTT.

V and J are TRBV11-2 and TRBJ2-7; weak D call: TRBD2 (5 bases). This CDR3 region has 17 residues. V lost 0 bases to trimming and J lost 0 bases, with 15 bases between them. Germline loops: CDR1 SGHAT, CDR2 FQNNGV. CDR3 protein: CASSLDPSTGSSYEQYF. DNA for the CDR3: TGTGCCAGCAGCTTAGACCCCTCTACGGGGAGCTCCTACGAGCAGTACTTC.

This clone showed up just a few times. The CDR3 spells CASSLSGTEYGYTF. In DNA, the CDR3 is TGTGCCAGCAGCTTGAGCGGGACTGAATATGGCTACACCTTC. V is TRBV5-6 and J is TRBJ1-2; D possibly corresponds to TRBD1 (5 bases). V was cut by 1 base and J by 5 bases, with 12 bases left in between. Germline V gene sequence: CDR1 SGHDT, CDR2 YYEEEE. CDR3 size: 14 residues.

The V and J genes are TRBV7-2 and TRBJ2-7; D is possibly TRBD1 (6 bases). CDR3 length: 15 residues. Germline CDR1 reads SGHTA; CDR2 reads FQGNSA. V dropped 5 bases and J dropped 1 base, with 15 bases sitting between them. The DNA of the CDR3 is TGTGCCAGCAGCGTACAGGGCCAACCTTCCTACGAGCAGTACTTC. Translating gives CASSVQGQPSYEQYF.

This clone came up a few times. The V call is TRBV7-8, the J call TRBJ1-1, with 7 positions matching TRBD1. The germline gives CDR1 SGHVS, CDR2 FQNEAQ. V dropped 5 bases and J dropped 7; count of bases not matched to a gene: 10. This CDR3 has 14 amino acids. Here the CDR3 DNA reads TGTGCCAGCAGCCCGCGGGAGGGGGCCATTGAAGCTTTCTTT. This gives the protein CASSPREGAIEAFF.

The V and J genes are TRBV20-1 and TRBJ1-1, with 7 bases fitting TRBD1. The CDR3 contains 11 residues. Trimming cost V 5 bases and J 11 bases; bases outside gene matches: 8. Germline V gene lookup returns CDR1 DFQATT and CDR2 SNEGSKA (reference sequence). The CDR3 nucleotides are TGCAGTGCTCCCGACAGGGTCGGCGCTTTCTTT. This sequence encodes CSAPDRVGAFF.

J is TRBJ2-1 and V is TRBV11-2; 8 bases fit TRBD2. V shed 0 bases and J 2 bases; nucleotides not matched to a gene: 3. This CDR3 has 16 amino acids. The germline V gene encodes CDR1 SGHAT and CDR2 FQNNGV. The CDR3 DNA reads TGTGCCAGCAGCTTAGACGGCGGGAGGCCCTACAATGAGCAGTTCTTC. Translating gives CASSLDGGRPYNEQFF.

This chain uses TRBV12-5 with TRBJ2-2; the match to TRBD1 covers 9 bases. The germline V gene has CDR1 LGHNT and CDR2 FRNRAP. The CDR3 runs 17 residues. V shed 1 base and J 3 bases; nucleotides not matched to a gene: 6. CDR3 nucleotide sequence: TGTGCTAGTGGTTTGGCACAGGGGGCGCTGGACACCGGGGAGCTGTTTTTT. Translating it yields CASGLAQGALDTGELFF.

The sample holds a few counts of this clone. The chain combines TRBV7-2 with TRBJ2-2; perhaps TRBD2 as D (7 bases). Germline-derived CDR1 and CDR2 are SGHTA and FQGNSA. V was shortened by 4 bases and J by 2 bases, with 14 bases between the two germline ends. This CDR3 is built from 16 residues. The CDR3 nucleotides are TGTGCCAGCAGCTCCCGAGGGGGGGGAAACACCGGGGAGCTGTTTTTT. It encodes CASSSRGGGNTGELFF. Based on the CDR3 plus reference TRBV7-2 and TRBJ2-2, the full variable domain is GAGVSQSPSNKVTEKGKDVELRCDPISGHTALYWYRQSLGQGLEFLIYFQGNSAPDKSGLPSDRFSAERTGGSVSTLTIQRTQQEDSAVYLCASSSRGGGNTGELFFGEGSRLTVL.

The chain is built from TRBV19 and TRBJ1-1, with TRBD1 identical over 9 bases. The junction had 11 bases not matched to a gene; V was cut back by 4 bases and J by 11 bases. The CDR3 is made up of 14 amino acids. CDR1 is LNHDA, CDR2 SQIVND, per germline (reference sequence). CDR3 sequence (DNA): TGTGCCAGTAGTACCCACAACAGGGGGCCGGTGGCTTTCTTT. Its protein product is CASSTHNRGPVAFF.

The J gene is TRBJ1-5, the V gene TRBV3-1 (or the pseudogene TRBV3-2), with 8 bases identical to TRBD1. This CDR3 is 14 amino acids long. J was trimmed by 6 bases and V by 1 base; bases with no gene match: 2. The germline V gene encodes CDR1 LGHDT and CDR2 YNNKEL (reference sequence). The DNA of the CDR3 is TGTGCCAGCAGCCAAGCCAGGGGGCTTCAGCCCCAGCATTTT. Its protein product is CASSQARGLQPQHF.

With respect to this clone: This CDR3 is also generated by other DNA sequences in the sample. The chain joins TRBV9 to TRBJ1-6; D unclear. V lost 0 bases and J lost 0, with 7 bases in between. The V gene's germline CDR1 is SGDLS and CDR2 YYNGEE. The length of the CDR3 is 16 residues. CDR3 DNA sequence: TGTGCCAGCAGCGTAGGCCCGAGCTCCTATAATTCACCCCTCCACTTT. Translating gives CASSVGPSSYNSPLHF.

The rearrangement uses TRBV12-5 and TRBJ2-7; 7 bases align to TRBD2. There are 12 residues in the CDR3. Germline values: CDR1 LGHNT, CDR2 FRNRAP. With V trimmed by 7 bases and J by 4 bases, 4 bases remained unmatched. In DNA form, the CDR3 reads TGTGCTAGTGCCCCCGGGGGGTACGAGCAGTACTTC. As protein: CASAPGGYEQYF.

This clone has only one observation. The rearrangement joins TRBV18 to TRBJ2-2; a possible D gene is TRBD1 (5 bases). The V end lost 8 bases, the J end lost 5 bases, and 15 bases lay between the germline ends. The V gene's germline CDR1 is KGHSH and CDR2 LQKENI. The CDR3 totals 14 residues. The CDR3 DNA sequence: TGTGCCAGCCGCCCTCAGGGATCGACCGGGGAGCTGTTTTTT. Its protein is CASRPQGSTGELFF.

This clone occurred a few times. The chain recombines TRBV9 with TRBJ2-5, with TRBD2 matching 10 bases. Per the germline V gene, CDR1 is SGDLS and CDR2 is YYNGEE. V lost 1 base, J lost 5 bases, and 5 bases stayed unmatched. The CDR3 spans 15 residues. CDR3 in amino acids: CASSVRASGGETQYF. The CDR3 region has the DNA TGTGCCAGCAGCGTAAGGGCTAGCGGGGGCGAGACCCAGTACTTC.

This rearrangement joins TRBV29-1 to TRBJ2-4; perhaps TRBD2 as D (6 bases). The V and J ends lost 7 bases and 0 bases respectively, with 16 bases between them. This CDR3 has 15 amino acids. The germline V gene encodes CDR1 SQVTM and CDR2 ANQGSEA. As DNA, the CDR3 is TGCAGCGAGGGACTCCTTCCCTTAGCCAAAAACATTCAGTACTTC. Translated: CSEGLLPLAKNIQYF.

This chain joins TRBV18 and TRBJ2-1, with a possible D match to TRBD2 (6 bases). The CDR3 is made up of 13 amino acids. CDR1 is KGHSH and CDR2 is LQKENI in the germline V gene. The V and J ends lost 3 bases and 4 bases respectively, with 7 bases between them. CDR3 coding DNA: TGTGCCAGCTCACCCGGGACTTACAATGAGCAGTTCTTC. It encodes CASSPGTYNEQFF.

V is TRBV2 and J is TRBJ2-7; no clear D. The ends were cut back, 0 bases at V and 0 bases at J, with 15 bases in the middle. CDR1 SNHLY and CDR2 FYNNEI come from the germline V gene. The CDR3 has 17 amino acids. This chain's CDR3 is CASSEAVRARLSYEQYF. CDR3 coding DNA: TGTGCCAGCAGTGAAGCGGTTCGCGCAAGACTCTCCTACGAGCAGTACTTC.

In this sample, this clone turned up a few times. J is TRBJ1-2 and V is TRBV9; 8 bases are shared with TRBD1. The CDR3 contains 15 residues. After removal of 4 bases from V and 1 base from J, the junction contained 6 bases not matched to a gene. The germline gives CDR1 SGDLS, CDR2 YYNGEE. This CDR3 reads CASSPRTGFNYGYTF. The CDR3 DNA sequence: TGTGCCAGCAGCCCCCGGACAGGGTTTAACTATGGCTACACCTTC.

With respect to this clone: Other nucleotide sequences in the sample specify the same CDR3. The V call is TRBV3-1 (or the pseudogene TRBV3-2), the J call TRBJ1-2, with 11 positions matching TRBD1. J lost 7 bases, V lost 1 base, and 2 bases had no gene match. CDR3 length: 14 amino acids. Per the germline V gene, CDR1 is LGHDT and CDR2 is YNNKEL (reference sequence). CDR3 protein: CASSQGTGGGGYTF. As DNA, the CDR3 is TGTGCCAGCAGCCAAGGGACAGGGGGCGGTGGCTACACCTTC.

V is TRBV19 and J is TRBJ2-2, with 8 positions matching TRBD2. V dropped 6 bases and J dropped 4; count of bases not matched to a gene: 7. This CDR3 has 15 residues. Germline V lookup: CDR1 LNHDA, CDR2 SQIVND (reference sequence). The CDR3 DNA follows: TGTGCCAGTAGAGTCCTAGCGGGCGCCACCGGGGAGCTGTTTTTT. Amino acids: CASRVLAGATGELFF.